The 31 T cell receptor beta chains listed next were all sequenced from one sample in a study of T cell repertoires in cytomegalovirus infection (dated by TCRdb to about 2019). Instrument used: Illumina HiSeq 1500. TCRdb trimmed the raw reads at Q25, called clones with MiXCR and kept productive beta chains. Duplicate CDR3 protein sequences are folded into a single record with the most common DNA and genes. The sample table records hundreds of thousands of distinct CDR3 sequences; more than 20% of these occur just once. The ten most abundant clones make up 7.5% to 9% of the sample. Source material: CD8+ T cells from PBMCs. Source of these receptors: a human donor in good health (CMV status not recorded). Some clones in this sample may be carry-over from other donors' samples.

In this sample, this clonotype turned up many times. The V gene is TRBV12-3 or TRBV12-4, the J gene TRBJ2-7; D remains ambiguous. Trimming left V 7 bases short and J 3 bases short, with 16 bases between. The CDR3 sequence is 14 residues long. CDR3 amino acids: CASKSGLTFYEQYF. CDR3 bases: TGTGCCAGCAAGTCAGGCCTTACCTTCTACGAGCAGTACTTC.

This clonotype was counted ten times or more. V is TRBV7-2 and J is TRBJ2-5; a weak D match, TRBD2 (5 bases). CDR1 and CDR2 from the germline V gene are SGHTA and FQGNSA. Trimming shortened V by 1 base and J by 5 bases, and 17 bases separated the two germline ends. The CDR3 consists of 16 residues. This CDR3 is CASSLGLRDMAETQYF. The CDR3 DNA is TGTGCCAGCAGCTTAGGACTAAGGGATATGGCGGAGACCCAGTACTTC.

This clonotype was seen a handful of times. For the CDR3, the DNA is TGTGCCAGCAGCTTACTCCGGGACCGACTTAACTATGGCTACACCTTC. This gives the protein CASSLLRDRLNYGYTF. The chain combines TRBV7-9 with TRBJ1-2; weak D call: TRBD1 (5 bases). Trimming left V 2 bases short and J 1 base short, with 14 bases between. This CDR3 region has 16 residues. From germline, CDR1 is SEHNR and CDR2 FQNEAQ (reference sequence).

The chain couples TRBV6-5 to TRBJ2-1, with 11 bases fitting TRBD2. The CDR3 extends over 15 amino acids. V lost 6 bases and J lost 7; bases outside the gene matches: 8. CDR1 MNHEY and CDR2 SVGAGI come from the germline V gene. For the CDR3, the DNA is TGTGCCAGCAGCTACACTAGCGGGGGTCGTAATGAGCAGTTCTTC. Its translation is CASSYTSGGRNEQFF.

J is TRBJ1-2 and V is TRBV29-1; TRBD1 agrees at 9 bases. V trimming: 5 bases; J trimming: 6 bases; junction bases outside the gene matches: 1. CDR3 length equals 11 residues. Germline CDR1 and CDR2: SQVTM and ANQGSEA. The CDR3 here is CSVYRGHGYTF. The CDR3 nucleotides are TGCAGCGTTTACAGGGGGCATGGCTACACCTTC.

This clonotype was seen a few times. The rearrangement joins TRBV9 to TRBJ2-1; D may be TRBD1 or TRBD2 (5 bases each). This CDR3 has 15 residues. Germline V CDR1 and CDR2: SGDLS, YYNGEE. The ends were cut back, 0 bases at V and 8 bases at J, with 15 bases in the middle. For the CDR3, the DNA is TGTGCCAGCAGCGTAGTGAGGGGACGCGGCTATGAGCAGTTCTTC. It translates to CASSVVRGRGYEQFF.

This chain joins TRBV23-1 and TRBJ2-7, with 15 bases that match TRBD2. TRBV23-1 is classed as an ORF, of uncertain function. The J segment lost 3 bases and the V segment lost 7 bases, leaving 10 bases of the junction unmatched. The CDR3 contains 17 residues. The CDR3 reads CASNLGLAGGLGYEQYV. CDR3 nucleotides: TGCGCCAGCAACCTAGGACTAGCGGGGGGGCTCGGCTACGAGCAGTACGTC.

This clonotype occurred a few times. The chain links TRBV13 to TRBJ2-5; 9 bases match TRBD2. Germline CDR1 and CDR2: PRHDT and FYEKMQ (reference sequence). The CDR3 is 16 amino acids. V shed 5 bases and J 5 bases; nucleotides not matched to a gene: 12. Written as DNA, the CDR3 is TGTGCCAGCAGCACCCTCCCCGGGACTAGCTGGGAGACCCAGTACTTC. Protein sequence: CASSTLPGTSWETQYF.

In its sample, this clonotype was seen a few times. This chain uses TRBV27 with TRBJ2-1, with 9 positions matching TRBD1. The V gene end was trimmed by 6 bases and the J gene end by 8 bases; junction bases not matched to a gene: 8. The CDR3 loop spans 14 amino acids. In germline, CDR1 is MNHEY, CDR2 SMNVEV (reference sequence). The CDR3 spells CASSRTGAGYEQFF. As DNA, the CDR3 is TGTGCCAGCAGCCGGACAGGGGCAGGCTATGAGCAGTTCTTC.

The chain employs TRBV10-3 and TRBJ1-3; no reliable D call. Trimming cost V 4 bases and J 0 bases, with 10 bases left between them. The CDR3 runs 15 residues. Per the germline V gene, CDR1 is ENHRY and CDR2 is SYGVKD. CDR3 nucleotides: TGTGCCATCAGTGTGTTACAGACCTCTGGAAACACCATATATTTT. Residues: CAISVLQTSGNTIYF.

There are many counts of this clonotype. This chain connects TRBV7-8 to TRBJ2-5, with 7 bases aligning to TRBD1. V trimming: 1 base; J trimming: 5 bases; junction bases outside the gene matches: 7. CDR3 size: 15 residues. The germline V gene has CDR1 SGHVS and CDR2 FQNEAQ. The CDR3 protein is CASSLEAGGWETQYF. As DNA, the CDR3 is TGTGCCAGCAGCTTAGAGGCAGGGGGTTGGGAGACCCAGTACTTC.

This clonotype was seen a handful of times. CDR3 region: CASSSEIFYEQYV. CDR3 in DNA: TGTGCCAGCAGTTCGGAAATTTTCTACGAGCAGTACGTC. This chain connects TRBV28 to TRBJ2-7; D call uncertain. The CDR3 sequence is 13 residues long. V was cut by 4 bases and J by 3 bases, with 10 bases left in between. The germline gives CDR1 MDHEN, CDR2 SYDVKM.

DNA for the CDR3: TGTGCCAGCAGCCCTACTCCGGGGACTAGCAAAGAGACCCAGTACTTC. Its protein is CASSPTPGTSKETQYF. The chain couples TRBV14 to TRBJ2-5; TRBD2 agrees at 9 bases. V lost 4 bases to trimming and J lost 3 bases; unmatched junction nucleotides: 9. The CDR3 has 16 residues. The germline gives CDR1 SGHDN, CDR2 FVKESK.

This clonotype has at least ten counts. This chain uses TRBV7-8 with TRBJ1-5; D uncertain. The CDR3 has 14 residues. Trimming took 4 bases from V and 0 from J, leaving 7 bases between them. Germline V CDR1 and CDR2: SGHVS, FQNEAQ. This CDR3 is CASSSDPSNQPQHF. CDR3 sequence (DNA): TGTGCCAGCAGCTCTGACCCTAGCAATCAGCCCCAGCATTTT.

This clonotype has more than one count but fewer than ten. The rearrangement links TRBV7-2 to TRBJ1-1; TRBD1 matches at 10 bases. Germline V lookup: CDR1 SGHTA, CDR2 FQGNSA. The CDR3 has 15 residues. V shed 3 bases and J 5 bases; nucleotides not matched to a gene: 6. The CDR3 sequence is CASSFSGQGWTEAFF. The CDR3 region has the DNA TGTGCCAGCAGCTTTTCGGGACAGGGGTGGACTGAAGCTTTCTTT. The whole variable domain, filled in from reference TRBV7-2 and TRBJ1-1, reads GAGVSQSPSNKVTEKGKDVELRCDPISGHTALYWYRQSLGQGLEFLIYFQGNSAPDKSGLPSDRFSAERTGGSVSTLTIQRTQQEDSAVYLCASSFSGQGWTEAFFGQGTRLTVV.

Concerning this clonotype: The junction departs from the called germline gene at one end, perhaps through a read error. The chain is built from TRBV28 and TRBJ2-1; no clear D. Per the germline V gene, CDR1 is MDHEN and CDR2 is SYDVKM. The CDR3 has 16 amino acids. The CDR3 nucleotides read TGTGTCAGCAGATCTCGGACGGCCAGCTCCTACAATGAGCAGTTCTTC. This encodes CVSRSRTASSYNEQFF. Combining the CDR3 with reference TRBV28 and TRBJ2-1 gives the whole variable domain DVKVTQSSRYLVKRTGEKVFLECVQDMDHENMFWYRQDPGLGLRLIYFSYDVKMKEKGDIPEGYSVSREKKERFSLILESASTNQTSMYLCVSRSRTASSYNEQFFGPGTRLTVL.

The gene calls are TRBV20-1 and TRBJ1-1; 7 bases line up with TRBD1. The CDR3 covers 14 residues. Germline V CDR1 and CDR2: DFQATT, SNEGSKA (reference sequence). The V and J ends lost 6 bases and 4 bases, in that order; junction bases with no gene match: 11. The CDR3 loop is CSAPDRLGSTEAFF. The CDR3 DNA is TGCAGTGCCCCGGACAGGCTTGGGAGCACTGAAGCTTTCTTT.

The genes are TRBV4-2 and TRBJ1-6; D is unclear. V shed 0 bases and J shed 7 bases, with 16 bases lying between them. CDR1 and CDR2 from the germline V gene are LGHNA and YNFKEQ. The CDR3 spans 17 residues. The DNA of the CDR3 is TGTGCCAGCAGCCAAGATCAGGATGGGAACGTGAATTCACCCCTCCACTTT. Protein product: CASSQDQDGNVNSPLHF.

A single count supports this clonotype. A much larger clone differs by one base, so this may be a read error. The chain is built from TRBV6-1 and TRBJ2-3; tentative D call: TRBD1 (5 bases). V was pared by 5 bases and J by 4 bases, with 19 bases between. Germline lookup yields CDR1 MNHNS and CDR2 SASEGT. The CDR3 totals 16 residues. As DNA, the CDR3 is TGTGCCAGCAGTTCCAGGGCCAATGGGGTCGCAGATACGCAGTATTTT. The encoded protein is CASSSRANGVADTQYF.

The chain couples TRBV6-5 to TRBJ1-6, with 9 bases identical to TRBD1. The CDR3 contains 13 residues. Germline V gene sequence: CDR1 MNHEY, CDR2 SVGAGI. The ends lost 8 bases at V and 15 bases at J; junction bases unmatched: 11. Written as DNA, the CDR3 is TGTGCCAGCCTGGGACAGGGTATTCCCGACCTCCACTTT. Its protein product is CASLGQGIPDLHF.

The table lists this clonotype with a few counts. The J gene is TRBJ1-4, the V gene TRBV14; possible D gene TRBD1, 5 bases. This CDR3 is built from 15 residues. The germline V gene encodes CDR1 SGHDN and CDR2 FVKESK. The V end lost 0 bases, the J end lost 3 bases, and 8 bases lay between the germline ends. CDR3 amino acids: CASSQDVTANEKLFF. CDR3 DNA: TGTGCCAGCAGCCAAGATGTGACAGCTAATGAAAAACTGTTTTTT.

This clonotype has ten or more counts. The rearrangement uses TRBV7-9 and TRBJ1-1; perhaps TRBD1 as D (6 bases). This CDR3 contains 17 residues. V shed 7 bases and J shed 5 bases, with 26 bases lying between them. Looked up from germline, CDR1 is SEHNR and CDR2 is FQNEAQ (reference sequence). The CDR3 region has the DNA TGTGCCAGCACCATCACACCTATCCCCAAAGGGGGGACTGAAGCTTTCTTT. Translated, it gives CASTITPIPKGGTEAFF.

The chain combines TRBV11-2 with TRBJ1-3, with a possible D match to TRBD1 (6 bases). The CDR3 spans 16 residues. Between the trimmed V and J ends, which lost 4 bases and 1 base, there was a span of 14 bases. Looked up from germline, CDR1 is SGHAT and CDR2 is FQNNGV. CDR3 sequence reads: CASSSGGQGSGNTIYF. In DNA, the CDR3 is TGTGCCAGCAGCTCCGGGGGGCAGGGATCTGGAAACACCATATATTTT.

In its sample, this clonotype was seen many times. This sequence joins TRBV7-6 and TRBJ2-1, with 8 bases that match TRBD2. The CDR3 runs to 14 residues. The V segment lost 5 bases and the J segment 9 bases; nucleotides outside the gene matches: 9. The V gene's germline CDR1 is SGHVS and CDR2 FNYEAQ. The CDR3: CASSRRRGEGEQFF. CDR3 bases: TGTGCCAGCAGCCGCCGGCGGGGGGAAGGTGAGCAGTTCTTC. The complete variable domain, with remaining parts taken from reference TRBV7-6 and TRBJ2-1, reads GAGVSQSPRYKVTKRGQDVALRCDPISGHVSLYWYRQALGQGPEFLTYFNYEAQQDKSGLPNDRFSAERPEGSISTLTIQRTEQRDSAMYRCASSRRRGEGEQFFGPGTRLTVL.

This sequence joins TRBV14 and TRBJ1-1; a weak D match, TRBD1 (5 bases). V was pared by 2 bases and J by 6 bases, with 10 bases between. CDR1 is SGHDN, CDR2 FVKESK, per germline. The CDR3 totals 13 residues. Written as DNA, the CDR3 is TGTGCCAGCAGCCAACGGGGGGAGCCTGAAGCTTTCTTT. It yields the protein CASSQRGEPEAFF.

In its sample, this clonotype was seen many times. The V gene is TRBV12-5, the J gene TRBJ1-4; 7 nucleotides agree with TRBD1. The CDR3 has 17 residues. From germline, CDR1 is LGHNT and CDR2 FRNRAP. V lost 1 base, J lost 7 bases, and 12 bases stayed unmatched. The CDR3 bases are TGTGCTAGTGGTTTGGCGGACAGGCCAAGACGAGGTGAAAAACTGTTTTTT. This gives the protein CASGLADRPRRGEKLFF.

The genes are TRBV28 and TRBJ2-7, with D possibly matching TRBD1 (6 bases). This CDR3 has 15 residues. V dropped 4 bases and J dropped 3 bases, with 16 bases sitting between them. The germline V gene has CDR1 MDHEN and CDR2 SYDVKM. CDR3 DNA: TGTGCCAGCAGTTCATGGACAGATATGGACTACGAGCAGTACGTC. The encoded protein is CASSSWTDMDYEQYV.

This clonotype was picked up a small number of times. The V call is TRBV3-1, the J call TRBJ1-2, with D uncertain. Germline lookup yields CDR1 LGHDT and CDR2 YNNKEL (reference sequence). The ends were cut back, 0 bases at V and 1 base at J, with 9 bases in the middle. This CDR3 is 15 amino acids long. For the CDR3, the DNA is TGTGCCAGCAGCCAAGAGTACGGGGTTAACTATGGCTACACCTTC. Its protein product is CASSQEYGVNYGYTF.

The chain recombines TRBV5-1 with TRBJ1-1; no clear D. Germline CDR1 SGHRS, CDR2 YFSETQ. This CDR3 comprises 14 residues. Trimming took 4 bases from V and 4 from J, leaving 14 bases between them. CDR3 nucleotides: TGCGCCAGCAGCGCTCTAGGAGGGCCCACTGAAGCTTTCTTT. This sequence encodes CASSALGGPTEAFF.

The DNA for the CDR3 is TGCAGTGCTCCGGGACTAGCGGGGGGGCCGGACAATGAGCAGTTCTTC. Translated, it gives CSAPGLAGGPDNEQFF. The rearrangement links TRBV20-1 to TRBJ2-1; 16 bases match TRBD2. CDR1 is DFQATT and CDR2 is SNEGSKA in the germline V gene (reference sequence). The CDR3 spans 16 residues. The ends lost 5 bases at V and 5 bases at J; junction bases unmatched: 6.

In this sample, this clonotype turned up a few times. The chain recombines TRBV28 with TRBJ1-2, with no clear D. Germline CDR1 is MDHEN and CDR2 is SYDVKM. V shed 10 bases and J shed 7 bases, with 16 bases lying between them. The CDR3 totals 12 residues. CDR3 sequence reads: CATGREASGYTF. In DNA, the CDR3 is TGTGCCACCGGTCGGGAGGCCTCTGGCTACACCTTC.